This entry is about one T cell receptor (beta chain). At one end, the junction sequence differs from germline, possibly due to a read error. Germline CDR1 SGHRS, CDR2 YFSETQ. This CDR3 contains 15 residues. For repertoire sequencing, the TCR beta CDR3 regions were amplified from RNA transcripts. Following a first-round RT-PCR that used HTBI primers, a second-round multiplex PCR was carried out. TCRdb independently ran MiXCR on the multiplex PCR reads; one entry per CDR3 protein. Among 400,000 or so distinct CDR3 sequences, approximately 17% were seen once, and the ten largest hold 2% to 3%. The data derive from a study of Graves' ophthalmopathy and Graves' hyperthyroidism.

This clonotype was sampled from an adult woman with stable Graves' hyperthyroidism. V gene TRBV5-1 combines with J gene TRBJ2-5, with a weak D call TRBD2 (5 bases). The sequenced material came from peripheral blood. The CDR3 region is CASILDLARAETQYF. Here the CDR3 DNA reads TGCGCCAGCATCTTGGACTTAGCGCGTGCGGAGACCCAGTACTTC.